The 3 T cell receptor beta chains below come from one sample, sequenced in a study of graft-versus-host responses after intestinal transplantation. Which antigens these TCRs recognize remains unknown. Assay used: immunoSEQ multiplex PCR; TCRdb lists only in-frame clones, some missing. The table lists more than 75,000 clones, around 93% of them singletons. This specimen was unstimulated CD4+ T cells sorted from spleen or lymph node cells, taken before transplant. These receptors all stem from a human donor who was the organ donor for an intestinal transplant.

The rearrangement joins TRBV28 to TRBJ2-5; tentative D call: TRBD2 (5 bases). Germline V CDR1 and CDR2: MDHEN, SYDVKM. V shed 6 bases and J shed 11 bases, with 19 bases lying between them. The CDR3 is 13 residues long. In DNA, the CDR3 is TGTGCCAGCAGCCCCAACCCCCCCGGGGAGCAGTACTTC. This sequence encodes CASSPNPPGEQYF.

The gene calls are TRBV11-2 and TRBJ2-3, with D perhaps matching TRBD2 (5 bases). The germline gives CDR1 SGHAT, CDR2 FQNNGV. This CDR3 has 14 residues. V lost 5 bases and J lost 6, with 15 bases in between. The CDR3 loop is CASSRLGAGDTQYF. CDR3 bases: TGTGCCAGCAGCAGGTTAGGCGCGGGTGATACGCAGTATTTT.

This clone was seen just once. The junction departs from germline at one end; a sequencing error may be responsible. This chain links TRBV13 with TRBJ2-1; 8 bases map to TRBD1. CDR3 length: 13 residues. Germline CDR1 is PRHDT and CDR2 is FYEKMQ (reference sequence). This chain's CDR3 is CASSVGSRQGRFF. The CDR3 coding sequence is TGTGCCAGCAGCGTAGGATCTCGACAGGGGAGGTTCTTC.